This T cell receptor beta chain was sequenced during a study of T-cell memory formation after mild COVID-19. At the level of the study: In these data, TCR clusters were largely donor specific. The study's findings and limits: A second wave of clones peaked on day 37, and their SARS-CoV-2 specificity went unconfirmed.

Comments on this clonotype: The antigen is unknown.

TCRdb reprocessed the 5' RACE reads via MiXCR and lists one record per CDR3 protein. The sample contains roughly 600,000 distinct CDR3 sequences, more than 15% of which appear only once. The CDR3 extends over 16 amino acids. V was pared by 4 bases and J by 4 bases, with 19 bases between. The germline CDR1 and CDR2 sequences are SGHTA and FQGNSA. This receptor was obtained from an adult woman who had mild COVID-19 (a few samples of this study predate the infection). Cell type and time point are not known. The sequenced sample was PBMCs or a T cell subset sorted from them (not recorded which). J is TRBJ1-1 and V is TRBV7-2; D is possibly TRBD1 (6 bases). This chain's CDR3 is CASSSEPGGPLTEAFF. CDR3 DNA sequence: TGTGCCAGCAGCTCCGAGCCCGGGGGGCCGCTCACTGAAGCTTTCTTT.